This T cell receptor beta chain was identified during a study of a mutant IDH1 vaccine in newly diagnosed glioma. Study overall: Treated patients had a mean age of about 44 years and an approximately 62% male, 37.5% female split. Most patients had received both radiotherapy and temozolomide, the prior options being radiotherapy, temozolomide, or both. Weeks 35 and 47 hosted visits V12 and V13, respectively.

Described time point: week 47, end of study. A single vaccine dose contained 300 ug of mutant IDH1 20-mer peptide, and topical imiquimod was used with it. Eight vaccine injections were given to patients in weeks 1, 3, 5, 7, 11, 15, 19 and 23. Assay: immunoSEQ multiplex PCR; the TCRdb copy retains only in-frame clones and omits some. This sample has 60,000 to 70,000 clones, with less than 90% found just once. The CDR3 is 13 residues long. J lost 7 bases, V lost 1 base, and 3 bases had no gene match. The germline V gene has CDR1 SEHNR and CDR2 FQNEAQ (reference sequence). A word on this clone: The antigen is unknown.

The clonotype originates from a man between 25 and 39 years old with glioma. The genes are TRBV7-9 and TRBJ1-2, with 7 bases identical to TRBD1. The sequenced sample was PBMCs, obtained from a glioma patient whose treatment included an IDH1 peptide vaccine. The CDR3 loop reads CASSLDRGGGYTF. CDR3 nucleotide sequence: TGTGCCAGCAGCTTAGACAGGGGTGGTGGCTACACCTTC.